Below, 29 T cell receptor beta chains from the same sample are listed, as sequenced in a study of T cell responses to AZD1222 COVID-19 vaccine. Measured with immunoSEQ multiplex PCR; TCRdb has only the in-frame clones, and not every one. The sample lists 150,000 to 200,000 clones; about nine tenths were seen once. Material: peripheral blood, obtained on day 0 of AZD1222 vaccination. The source of these receptors is an adult in good health.

The V and J genes are TRBV7-2 and TRBJ2-1; D gene unclear. The CDR3 consists of 15 residues. Germline CDR1 and CDR2: SGHTA and FQGNSA. V gave up 2 bases and J gave up 0 bases, with 8 bases separating them. Here the CDR3 DNA reads TGTGCCAGCAGCTTATCTCCGAGCTCCTACAATGAGCAGTTCTTC. Residues: CASSLSPSSYNEQFF.

This chain connects TRBV3-1 (or the pseudogene TRBV3-2) to TRBJ1-5; D is unclear. Looked up from germline, CDR1 is LGHDT and CDR2 is YNNKEL (reference sequence). The CDR3 sequence is 15 residues long. The V end lost 3 bases, the J end lost 0 bases, and 9 bases lay between the germline ends. The CDR3 sequence: CASSHAGDSNQPQHF. The CDR3 DNA is TGTGCCAGCAGCCACGCCGGGGATAGCAATCAGCCCCAGCATTTT.

The rearrangement uses TRBV6-5 and TRBJ2-7, with D unclear. The CDR3 has 14 residues. Trimming shortened V by 6 bases and J by 0 bases, and 12 bases separated the two germline ends. Germline V gene data show CDR1 as MNHEY and CDR2 as SVGAGI. This CDR3 reads CASSPTFSSYEQYF. In nucleotides, the CDR3 is TGTGCCAGCAGCCCGACATTCAGCTCCTACGAGCAGTACTTC.

This clone was detected once. The chain couples TRBV19 to TRBJ2-3, with 14 bases aligning to TRBD2. Germline trimming cut 5 bases from V and 7 bases from J; bases unmatched to any gene: 5. The CDR3 contains 15 residues. The germline V gene has CDR1 LNHDA and CDR2 SQIVND (reference sequence). CDR3 coding DNA: TGTGCCAGTAGTTGGACTAGCGGGGGGAGAAATACGCAGTATTTT. Amino acid sequence: CASSWTSGGRNTQYF.

The chain joins TRBV13 to TRBJ2-1, with D perhaps matching TRBD1 (5 bases). The CDR3 runs to 16 residues. V was trimmed by 1 base and J by 2 bases, leaving 12 bases between them. Germline V CDR1 and CDR2: PRHDT, FYEKMQ (reference sequence). Written as DNA, the CDR3 is TGTGCCAGCAGCTTAGATGTTACAGGCACCTACAATGAGCAGTTCTTC. Its translation is CASSLDVTGTYNEQFF.

The V gene is TRBV29-1, the J gene TRBJ2-5; D is ambiguous. The ends were cut back, 4 bases at V and 2 bases at J, with 8 bases in the middle. CDR3 length: 12 amino acids. Germline lookup yields CDR1 SQVTM and CDR2 ANQGSEA. The DNA for the CDR3 is TGCAGCGTTGGCGGCTTACAAGAGACCCAGTACTTC. It codes for CSVGGLQETQYF.

This chain joins TRBV5-4 and TRBJ1-2, with D perhaps TRBD1 (5 bases). V lost 10 bases, J lost 5 bases, and 18 bases lay in between. The CDR3 consists of 13 residues. Germline CDR1 reads SGHNT; CDR2 reads YYREEE (reference sequence). The CDR3 loop is CASIGADSYGYTF. The CDR3 nucleotides read TGTGCCTCGATTGGAGCCGACAGTTATGGCTACACCTTC.

The gene calls are TRBV5-1 and TRBJ1-2; 9 nucleotides line up with TRBD1. V shed 0 bases and J 2 bases; nucleotides not matched to a gene: 2. The germline gives CDR1 SGHRS, CDR2 YFSETQ. The length of the CDR3 is 15 residues. This CDR3 is CASSLETGGNYGYTF. CDR3 nucleotides: TGCGCCAGCAGCTTGGAGACAGGGGGAAACTATGGCTACACCTTC.

The V call is TRBV6-6, the J call TRBJ1-2; no clear D gene. V was shortened by 0 bases and J by 6 bases, with 14 bases between the two germline ends. The germline CDR1 and CDR2 sequences are MNHNY and SVGAGI (reference sequence). This CDR3 has 15 amino acids. CDR3 region: CASSYSGGRYDGYTF. As DNA, the CDR3 is TGTGCCAGCAGTTACTCGGGAGGGAGGTACGATGGCTACACCTTC.

The chain is built from TRBV24-1 and TRBJ2-1, with TRBD2 identical over 8 bases. Germline values: CDR1 KGHDR, CDR2 SFDVKD. The trim removed 10 bases at V and 3 bases at J, leaving 13 bases unmatched. CDR3 length equals 16 residues. The CDR3, as DNA: TGTGCCACTTCGAGCGGGAGCAAAGGGTTCTACAATGAGCAGTTCTTC. It encodes CATSSGSKGFYNEQFF.

This clone was counted a single time. V is TRBV4-1 and J is TRBJ2-3, with no clear D. The V and J ends lost 8 bases and 3 bases respectively, with 6 bases between them. This CDR3 has 11 residues. Germline V lookup: CDR1 MGHRA, CDR2 YSYEKL. For the CDR3, the DNA is TGCGCCAGCTCAACTACAGATACGCAGTATTTT. This codes for CASSTTDTQYF.

This clone has only a few counts. This sequence joins TRBV27 and TRBJ1-1; no clear D. Trimming pared 3 bases from V and 8 bases from J, leaving 10 bases between. CDR1 is MNHEY, CDR2 SMNVEV, per germline (reference sequence). This CDR3 comprises 12 residues. The CDR3 nucleotides are TGTGCCAGCAGTTTTCTCGGACGGGAAGCTTTCTTT. It specifies CASSFLGREAFF.

The chain links TRBV7-8 to TRBJ1-1; no clear D gene. CDR1 and CDR2 from the germline V gene are SGHVS and FQNEAQ. This CDR3 contains 14 residues. V shed 2 bases and J shed 7 bases, with 14 bases lying between them. For the CDR3, the DNA is TGTGCCAGCAGCTTATCGGGAGTGGGTAGTGAAGCTTTCTTT. Translated: CASSLSGVGSEAFF.

The chain uses TRBV7-8 and TRBJ2-5; D unresolved. The germline CDR1 and CDR2 sequences are SGHVS and FQNEAQ. Deletions cut 2 bases from V and 5 bases from J, with 9 bases between. There are 13 residues in the CDR3. The CDR3 here is CASSLSPGETQYF. CDR3 bases: TGTGCCAGCAGCTTAAGCCCAGGCGAGACCCAGTACTTC.

The rearrangement joins TRBV4-1 to TRBJ1-2; a weak D match, TRBD1 (5 bases). The CDR3 extends over 16 amino acids. The V gene lost 3 bases and the J gene lost 7 bases, with 21 bases spanning the gap. Germline CDR1 and CDR2: MGHRA and YSYEKL. The CDR3 region is CASSQGFRVEVSGYTF. The CDR3 DNA reads as TGCGCCAGCAGCCAGGGATTCAGGGTGGAGGTATCTGGCTACACCTTC.

J is TRBJ2-3 and V is TRBV9; 10 bases fit TRBD2. This CDR3 is built from 17 residues. Germline V gives CDR1 SGDLS, CDR2 YYNGEE. Trimming cost V 0 bases and J 4 bases; bases outside gene matches: 8. The CDR3 here is CASSVGASGGVADTQYF. DNA of the CDR3: TGTGCCAGCAGCGTAGGCGCTAGCGGGGGAGTGGCAGATACGCAGTATTTT.

The chain carries TRBV19 and TRBJ1-2; D is ambiguous. Germline V lookup: CDR1 LNHDA, CDR2 SQIVND (reference sequence). The CDR3 consists of 15 residues. Trimming pared 7 bases from V and 2 bases from J, leaving 17 bases between. The CDR3 DNA is TGTGCCAGTACCCCAATCGGACGGGAGAACTATGGCTACACCTTC. Translation: CASTPIGRENYGYTF. Filled out from reference TRBV19 and TRBJ1-2, the complete variable domain reads DGGITQSPKYLFRKEGQNVTLSCEQNLNHDAMYWYRQDPGQGLRLIYYSQIVNDFQKGDIAEGYSVSREKKESFPLTVTSAQKNPTAFYLCASTPIGRENYGYTFGSGTRLTVV.

The rearrangement uses TRBV6-5 and TRBJ1-1; TRBD1 agrees at 7 bases. CDR1 is MNHEY and CDR2 is SVGAGI in the germline V gene. This CDR3 comprises 13 residues. V shed 6 bases and J 3 bases; nucleotides not matched to a gene: 4. CDR3 DNA: TGTGCCAGCAGGAACAGGGGCCACACTGAAGCTTTCTTT. This sequence encodes CASRNRGHTEAFF.

This rearrangement joins TRBV4-2 to TRBJ2-7; D is uncertain. V lost 0 bases, J lost 5 bases, and 5 bases lay in between. The V gene's germline CDR1 is LGHNA and CDR2 YNFKEQ. CDR3 length equals 12 residues. CDR3 sequence: CASSQDIDEQYF. CDR3 in DNA: TGTGCCAGCAGCCAAGATATCGACGAGCAGTACTTC.

The rearrangement links TRBV6-5 to TRBJ1-2, with D perhaps TRBD1 (6 bases). CDR3 length: 14 residues. Trimming took 0 bases from V and 4 from J, leaving 9 bases between them. Germline values: CDR1 MNHEY, CDR2 SVGAGI. CDR3 in DNA: TGTGCCAGCAGTTACTCTGGGACAAGCTATGGCTACACCTTC. Protein product: CASSYSGTSYGYTF.

The chain is built from TRBV28 and TRBJ1-5; 7 bases agree with TRBD1. The CDR3 loop spans 15 amino acids. The germline V gene has CDR1 MDHEN and CDR2 SYDVKM. Trimming removed 3 bases from V and 3 bases from J; junction bases left unmatched: 5. The CDR3 loop reads CASSLGQSYNQPQHF. Here the CDR3 DNA reads TGTGCCAGCAGTTTGGGACAGTCATACAATCAGCCCCAGCATTTT.

The chain uses TRBV4-3 and TRBJ2-7; TRBD2 agrees at 9 bases. CDR3 length: 17 residues. CDR1 is LGHNA, CDR2 YSLEER, per germline. The ends lost 4 bases at V and 0 bases at J; junction bases unmatched: 10. The CDR3 reads CASSRTLAGLSSYEQYF. The CDR3 region has the DNA TGCGCCAGCAGCCGCACCCTAGCGGGATTAAGCTCCTACGAGCAGTACTTC.

Written as DNA, the CDR3 is TGTGCCAGCAGCCTAGGCGTTGACCCGAGGGATGAGCAGTTCTTC. Translation: CASSLGVDPRDEQFF. The chain recombines TRBV7-9 with TRBJ2-1; D might be TRBD2 (5 bases). Germline CDR1 is SEHNR and CDR2 is FQNEAQ (reference sequence). Trimming took 5 bases from V and 8 from J, leaving 19 bases between them. The CDR3 extends over 15 amino acids.

The rearrangement uses TRBV4-1 and TRBJ1-5; 7 positions agree with TRBD1. Per germline, CDR1 MGHRA and CDR2 YSYEKL. The CDR3 is made up of 12 amino acids. The junction had 5 bases not matched to a gene; V was cut back by 2 bases and J by 13 bases. CDR3 in DNA: TGCGCCAGCAGCCAACAACAGGGGCCACAGCATTTT. It is translated as CASSQQQGPQHF.

The chain recombines TRBV5-6 with TRBJ1-1; no clear D. The CDR3 length is 12 residues. Germline values: CDR1 SGHDT, CDR2 YYEEEE. Trimming shortened V by 0 bases and J by 1 base, and 1 base separated the two germline ends. The CDR3 coding sequence is TGTGCCAGCAGCTTGGCGAACACTGAAGCTTTCTTT. This encodes CASSLANTEAFF. Filled out from reference TRBV5-6 and TRBJ1-1, the complete variable domain reads DAGVTQSPTHLIKTRGQQVTLRCSPKSGHDTVSWYQQALGQGPQFIFQYYEEEERQRGNFPDRFSGHQFPNYSSELNVNALLLGDSALYLCASSLANTEAFFGQGTRLTVV.

The chain combines TRBV6-4 with TRBJ1-1, with D unclear. The germline V gene encodes CDR1 MRHNA and CDR2 SNTAGT. The CDR3 sequence is 14 residues long. V shed 0 bases and J shed 3 bases, with 8 bases lying between them. CDR3 DNA: TGTGCCAGCAGTGACTCAGAGGAGGACACTGAAGCTTTCTTT. Its protein product is CASSDSEEDTEAFF.

CDR3 protein: CATSTRQDAVGELFF. The CDR3 nucleotides read TGTGCCACCAGCACCCGACAGGACGCGGTCGGGGAGCTGTTTTTT. The chain carries TRBV15 and TRBJ2-2; D is perhaps TRBD1 (6 bases). Germline V gene sequence: CDR1 LNHNV, CDR2 YYDKDF (reference sequence). Trimming removed 4 bases from V and 7 bases from J, with 16 bases in between. This CDR3 has 15 amino acids.

This clone was seen a handful of times. The gene calls are TRBV5-1 and TRBJ1-2; D is unresolved. CDR1 is SGHRS and CDR2 is YFSETQ in the germline V gene. Trimming cost V 4 bases and J 2 bases, with 9 bases left between them. The CDR3 has 13 residues. The CDR3 bases are TGCGCCAGCAGCCCGGGTGGCAACTATGGCTACACCTTC. It translates to CASSPGGNYGYTF.

The chain joins TRBV9 to TRBJ2-1; 9 nucleotides match TRBD2. Germline values: CDR1 SGDLS, CDR2 YYNGEE. V was clipped by 0 bases and J by 4 bases; unmatched bases: 2. CDR3 length: 15 amino acids. The CDR3 nucleotides are TGTGCCAGCAGCGTAGATAGCGGGAGTTACAATGAGCAGTTCTTC. Translated: CASSVDSGSYNEQFF.